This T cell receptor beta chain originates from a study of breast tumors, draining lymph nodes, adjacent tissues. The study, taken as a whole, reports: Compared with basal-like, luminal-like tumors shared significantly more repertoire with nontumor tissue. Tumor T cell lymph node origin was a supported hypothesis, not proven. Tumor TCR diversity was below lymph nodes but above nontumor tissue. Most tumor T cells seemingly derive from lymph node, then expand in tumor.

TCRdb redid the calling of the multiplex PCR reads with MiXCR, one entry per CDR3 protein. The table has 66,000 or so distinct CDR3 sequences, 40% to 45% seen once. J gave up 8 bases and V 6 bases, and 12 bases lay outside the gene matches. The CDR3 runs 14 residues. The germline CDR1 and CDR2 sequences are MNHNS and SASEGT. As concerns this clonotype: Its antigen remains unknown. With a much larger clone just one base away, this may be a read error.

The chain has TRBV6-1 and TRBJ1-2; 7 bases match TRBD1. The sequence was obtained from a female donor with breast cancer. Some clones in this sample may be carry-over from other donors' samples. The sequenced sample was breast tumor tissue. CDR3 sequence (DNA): TGTGCCAGCAGCCTCGGACAGGAGGCTCTCGGCTACACCTTC. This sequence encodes CASSLGQEALGYTF.